Below, 3 T cell receptor beta chains from the same sample are listed, as sequenced in a study of read filtering for tumor transcriptome and immune sequencing. From 300 to 400 ng of RNA, a library with molecular barcoded alpha/delta and beta/gamma adaptors was made. Each CDR3 protein gets one entry after TCRdb re-called the reads with MiXCR. The sample holds about 37,000 distinct CDR3 sequences, about 13% seen once. The sequenced sample consisted of a population of CD138-negative cells sorted from bone marrow. The origin of the receptors is a donor over 35 with multiple myeloma.

This clonotype was observed many times. V gene TRBV7-9 combines with J gene TRBJ2-5; D is unclear. The CDR3 spans 12 residues. The V gene's germline CDR1 is SEHNR and CDR2 FQNEAQ (reference sequence). V was cut by 5 bases and J by 5 bases, with 9 bases left in between. The CDR3 reads CASSPASETQYF. CDR3 sequence (DNA): TGTGCCAGCAGCCCAGCGTCTGAGACCCAGTACTTC.

This chain links TRBV11-2 with TRBJ2-3, with D uncertain. The CDR3 loop spans 13 amino acids. The germline gives CDR1 SGHAT, CDR2 FQNNGV. V lost 1 base to trimming and J lost 10 bases, with 12 bases between them. CDR3 in amino acids: CASSLAPPVAQYF. As DNA, the CDR3 is TGTGCCAGCAGCTTAGCGCCCCCGGTGGCGCAGTATTTT.

This clonotype has a count of ten or more. The rearrangement uses TRBV11-1 and TRBJ2-7; possibly TRBD2 for D (6 bases). The V gene's germline CDR1 is SGHAT and CDR2 FQDESV (reference sequence). V lost 3 bases and J 2 bases, leaving 17 bases between the germline ends. This CDR3 spans 16 amino acids. The CDR3, as DNA: TGTGCCAGCAGCTTCGCCTCCTTAGCGGACGCCTACGAGCAGTACTTC. Amino acids: CASSFASLADAYEQYF. Filled out from reference TRBV11-1 and TRBJ2-7, the complete variable domain reads EAEVAQSPRYKITEKSQAVAFWCDPISGHATLYWYRQILGQGPELLVQFQDESVVDDSQLPKDRFSAERLKGVDSTLKIQPAELGDSAMYLCASSFASLADAYEQYFGPGTRLTVT.